This passage covers 24 T cell receptor beta chains from one sample sequenced in a study of CD8 T cells in Susac syndrome. Random hexamers were used to reverse transcribe the RNA input (roughly 0.5 to 1 ug). TCRdb re-derived calls from the immunoSEQ multiplex PCR reads in MiXCR, one entry per CDR3 protein. The table lists 200,000 to 250,000 distinct CDR3 sequences, 95% of them singletons. The source material was CD4+ T cells from PBMCs. The receptors were sampled from a human donor with multiple sclerosis.

V is TRBV20-1 and J is TRBJ1-5, with 8 bases fitting TRBD1. The CDR3 spans 13 residues. Unmatched junction bases numbered 4, after V lost 4 bases and J lost 5 bases. CDR1 DFQATT and CDR2 SNEGSKA come from the germline V gene (reference sequence). In DNA, the CDR3 is TGCAGTGCTACGACAGGGGTTCATCAGCCCCAGCATTTT. This sequence encodes CSATTGVHQPQHF.

The rearrangement joins TRBV9 to TRBJ2-7; D gene uncertain. The germline gives CDR1 SGDLS, CDR2 YYNGEE. This CDR3 is 15 amino acids long. Trimming cost V 1 base and J 0 bases, with 11 bases left between them. CDR3 protein: CASSVKAESSYEQYF. CDR3 bases: TGTGCCAGCAGCGTAAAGGCCGAAAGCTCCTACGAGCAGTACTTC.

The chain joins TRBV4-2 to TRBJ1-6, with TRBD1 as a possible D gene (6 bases). With 1 base removed from V and 7 bases from J, the gap between germline ends came to 32 bases. Germline lookup yields CDR1 LGHNA and CDR2 YNFKEQ. The length of the CDR3 is 22 residues. CDR3 DNA sequence: TGTGCCAGCAGCCAAGGGGCCGGGACGGAGGGGGGGTCGGCGAGATCAAATTCACCCCTCCACTTT. Its protein product is CASSQGAGTEGGSARSNSPLHF.

This chain uses TRBV19 with TRBJ1-5, with D perhaps TRBD1 (5 bases). CDR1 and CDR2 from the germline V gene are LNHDA and SQIVND (reference sequence). Trimming stripped 0 bases from V and 8 bases from J, with 11 bases between. The CDR3 runs 14 residues. This CDR3 reads CASSIDREGKPQHF. CDR3 nucleotides: TGTGCCAGTAGTATAGACAGAGAGGGGAAGCCCCAGCATTTT.

The gene calls are TRBV20-1 and TRBJ2-3, with 8 bases matching TRBD1. CDR3 length: 16 residues. Germline assignment: CDR1 DFQATT and CDR2 SNEGSKA (reference sequence). Unmatched junction bases numbered 9, after V lost 0 bases and J lost 4 bases. CDR3 residues: CSARDGRQGAADTQYF. The CDR3 coding sequence is TGCAGTGCTAGAGATGGACGGCAGGGGGCAGCAGATACGCAGTATTTT.

This rearrangement joins TRBV12-3 or TRBV12-4 to TRBJ2-1, with D tentatively TRBD2 (5 bases). This CDR3 has 13 amino acids. Trimming left V 5 bases short and J 9 bases short, with 14 bases between. CDR3 bases: TGTGCCAGCAGTACCGGGGAATTGAGTGAGCAGTTCTTC. Its translation: CASSTGELSEQFF.

The chain employs TRBV5-1 and TRBJ2-1; 10 bases are a match to TRBD2. The ends lost 7 bases at V and 0 bases at J; junction bases unmatched: 4. CDR1 is SGHRS, CDR2 YFSETQ, per germline. CDR3 size: 15 residues. The CDR3 sequence: CASGLAGVSYNEQFF. In nucleotides, the CDR3 is TGCGCCAGCGGCCTAGCGGGGGTCTCCTACAATGAGCAGTTCTTC.

V gene TRBV18 combines with J gene TRBJ2-5, with unresolved D. The CDR3 extends over 14 amino acids. The germline CDR1 and CDR2 sequences are KGHSH and LQKENI. V gave up 4 bases and J gave up 1 base, with 10 bases separating them. The CDR3 sequence is CASSQQKTQETQYF. DNA for the CDR3: TGTGCCAGCTCACAGCAGAAGACCCAAGAGACCCAGTACTTC. Together with reference TRBV18 and TRBJ2-5, the CDR3 gives the full variable domain: NAGVMQNPRHLVRRRGQEARLRCSPMKGHSHVYWYRQLPEEGLKFMVYLQKENIIDESGMPKERFSAEFPKEGPSILRIQQVVRGDSAAYFCASSQQKTQETQYFGPGTRLLVL.

V is TRBV29-1 and J is TRBJ2-7; D possibly corresponds to TRBD1 (5 bases). Germline values: CDR1 SQVTM, CDR2 ANQGSEA. CDR3 length equals 13 residues. Trimming pared 4 bases from V and 5 bases from J, leaving 15 bases between. CDR3 DNA: TGCAGCGTTGGAGGCAGGGTGCGGAACGAGCAGTACTTC. Amino acid sequence: CSVGGRVRNEQYF.

The rearrangement uses TRBV24-1 and TRBJ2-5; 10 bases are shared with TRBD2. Per the germline V gene, CDR1 is KGHDR and CDR2 is SFDVKD. This CDR3 is 13 amino acids long. Losses at the gene ends were 10 bases for V and 2 bases for J; bases not matched to a gene: 3. The CDR3 here is CATSGGKQETQYF. In nucleotides, the CDR3 is TGTGCCACTAGCGGGGGGAAACAAGAGACCCAGTACTTC.

This rearrangement joins TRBV7-2 to TRBJ1-5; no clear D. The CDR3 is 13 residues long. The germline V gene encodes CDR1 SGHTA and CDR2 FQGNSA. Trimming took 2 bases from V and 3 from J, leaving 5 bases between them. The CDR3 bases are TGTGCCAGCAGCTTACTGCCCAATCAGCCCCAGCATTTT. It is translated as CASSLLPNQPQHF.

The genes are TRBV3-1 and TRBJ1-1; D remains unclear. Between the trimmed V and J ends, which lost 6 bases and 9 bases, there was a span of 23 bases. Germline assignment: CDR1 LGHDT and CDR2 YNNKEL (reference sequence). This CDR3 comprises 15 residues. CDR3 DNA: TGTGCCAGCAGTCCAAGATCGGACGGGGTAACTAAAGCTTTCTTT. Its protein is CASSPRSDGVTKAFF.

Only one count was recorded for this clonotype. J is TRBJ2-3 and V is TRBV15; TRBD2 aligns across 11 bases. After removal of 1 base from V and 6 bases from J, the junction contained 3 bases not matched to a gene. Germline assignment: CDR1 LNHNV and CDR2 YYDKDF (reference sequence). The CDR3 spans 15 residues. For the CDR3, the DNA is TGTGCCACCAGCAGAGTTACTAGCGGGAGTGATACGCAGTATTTT. The encoded protein is CATSRVTSGSDTQYF. Based on the CDR3 plus reference TRBV15 and TRBJ2-3, the full variable domain is DAMVIQNPRYQVTQFGKPVTLSCSQTLNHNVMYWYQQKSSQAPKLLFHYYDKDFNNEADTPDNFQSRRPNTSFCFLDIRSPGLGDTAMYLCATSRVTSGSDTQYFGPGTRLTVL.

This clonotype was detected a few times. The genes are TRBV5-6 and TRBJ2-7; 7 bases are shared with TRBD1. The CDR3 extends over 14 amino acids. Germline assignment: CDR1 SGHDT and CDR2 YYEEEE. After removal of 4 bases from V and 0 bases from J, the junction contained 4 bases not matched to a gene. CDR3 sequence (DNA): TGTGCCAGCAGCCGCAGGGGGTCCTCCTACGAGCAGTACTTC. Residues: CASSRRGSSYEQYF.

This chain uses TRBV29-1 with TRBJ1-2, with a tentative D call TRBD1 (6 bases). Germline CDR1 reads SQVTM; CDR2 reads ANQGSEA. This CDR3 contains 13 residues. The V end lost 5 bases, the J end lost 7 bases, and 17 bases lay between the germline ends. The CDR3 region is CSVLSVTGRGYTF. CDR3 sequence (DNA): TGCAGCGTTTTGTCCGTGACAGGACGTGGCTACACCTTC.

The chain carries TRBV4-1 and TRBJ1-5; 10 bases are a match to TRBD1. The CDR3 length is 16 residues. Germline V gene lookup returns CDR1 MGHRA and CDR2 YSYEKL. Trimming took 0 bases from V and 4 from J; bases not matched to a gene: 3. Written as DNA, the CDR3 is TGCGCCAGCAGCCAAGAGAGGACAGGGGGTAATCAGCCCCAGCATTTT. This sequence encodes CASSQERTGGNQPQHF.

The rearrangement uses TRBV6-2 or TRBV6-3 and TRBJ2-5; no reliable D call. CDR3 length equals 13 residues. With 8 bases removed from V and 3 bases from J, the gap between germline ends came to 13 bases. Per germline, CDR1 MNHEY and CDR2 SVGEGT. CDR3 sequence: CASRLWKEETQYF. CDR3 DNA sequence: TGTGCCAGCCGCCTCTGGAAGGAAGAGACCCAGTACTTC.

This sequence joins TRBV20-1 and TRBJ2-3; TRBD2 aligns across 9 bases. CDR1 and CDR2 (germline): DFQATT, SNEGSKA (reference sequence). The ends lost 7 bases at V and 5 bases at J; junction bases unmatched: 13. The CDR3 covers 15 residues. CDR3: CSGWPLAGAEDTQYF. In nucleotides, the CDR3 is TGCAGTGGCTGGCCTTTAGCGGGAGCAGAAGATACGCAGTATTTT.

V is TRBV5-1 and J is TRBJ1-1; tentative D call: TRBD1 (6 bases). Germline lookup yields CDR1 SGHRS and CDR2 YFSETQ. The CDR3 totals 14 residues. Trimming left V 4 bases short and J 4 bases short, with 14 bases between. CDR3 sequence reads: CASSPGVYGTEAFF. The CDR3 nucleotides read TGCGCCAGCAGCCCAGGGGTTTACGGCACTGAAGCTTTCTTT.

The rearrangement uses TRBV11-1 and TRBJ1-1; D uncertain. CDR1 and CDR2 from the germline V gene are SGHAT and FQDESV (reference sequence). The V gene lost 0 bases and the J gene lost 6 bases, with 11 bases spanning the gap. The CDR3 has 14 amino acids. The DNA for the CDR3 is TGTGCCAGCAGCTTAGCTTCCACTGTCGCTGAAGCTTTCTTT. Protein sequence: CASSLASTVAEAFF. Full variable domain (outside the CDR3, taken from reference TRBV11-1 and TRBJ1-1): EAEVAQSPRYKITEKSQAVAFWCDPISGHATLYWYRQILGQGPELLVQFQDESVVDDSQLPKDRFSAERLKGVDSTLKIQPAELGDSAMYLCASSLASTVAEAFFGQGTRLTVV.

V is TRBV9 and J is TRBJ2-7; no definite D call. Germline CDR1 is SGDLS and CDR2 is YYNGEE. Trimming took 2 bases from V and 0 from J, leaving 9 bases between them. The CDR3 spans 14 residues. The CDR3 loop is CASSVDSYSYEQYF. CDR3 bases: TGTGCCAGCAGCGTTGACTCCTACTCCTACGAGCAGTACTTC.

The V call is TRBV20-1, the J call TRBJ2-5, with D perhaps matching TRBD1 (6 bases). The V gene's germline CDR1 is DFQATT and CDR2 SNEGSKA (reference sequence). The CDR3 sequence is 13 residues long. Trimming removed 6 bases at V and 5 bases at J, with 16 bases between. The chain's CDR3 is CSAPGTRRETQYF. The CDR3 DNA reads TGCAGTGCACCCGGGACAAGGCGCGAGACCCAGTACTTC.

This sequence joins TRBV30 and TRBJ1-1, with 10 bases lining up with TRBD1. Losses at the gene ends were 5 bases for V and 3 bases for J; bases not matched to a gene: 3. CDR3 length: 13 residues. Germline CDR1 GTSNPN, CDR2 SVGIG (reference sequence). CDR3 DNA sequence: TGTGCCTGGGGGACAGGGGTCGACACTGAAGCTTTCTTT. This sequence encodes CAWGTGVDTEAFF.

The CDR3 spells CASSQVGGGQFF. As DNA, the CDR3 is TGTGCCAGCAGCCAAGTAGGTGGAGGGCAGTTCTTC. The chain employs TRBV14 and TRBJ2-1; possible D gene TRBD2, 5 bases. This CDR3 region has 12 residues. Germline values: CDR1 SGHDN, CDR2 FVKESK. V gave up 1 base and J gave up 12 bases, with 10 bases separating them.